The T cell receptor beta chain under discussion was sequenced for a study of cytomegalovirus exposure and HLA in healthy donors. PCR employed 60 Vbeta and 13 Jbeta primers. Assay: immunoSEQ multiplex PCR; the TCRdb copy retains only in-frame clones and omits some. The top ten hold approximately 1.6% of the sample, which has approximately 170,000 clones, approximately 77% seen once. Germline CDR1 and CDR2: MNHEY and SMNVEV (reference sequence). After removal of 1 base from V and 5 bases from J, the junction contained 5 bases not matched to a gene. The CDR3 extends over 17 amino acids. Sequencing was done on a sample of PBMCs. The receptor comes from a male donor in good health and CMV-seronegative. The V gene is TRBV27, the J gene TRBJ2-2; 12 bases line up with TRBD2. CDR3 region: CASSLYTGTSGTGELFF. In DNA form, the CDR3 reads TGTGCCAGCAGTTTATACACCGGGACTAGCGGGACCGGGGAGCTGTTTTTT.